What follows is one T cell receptor (beta chain) and its context. Its antigen remains unknown. This specimen belongs to a study of graft-versus-host responses after intestinal transplantation. Overall study results and limits: Subjects displaying graft-donor T cell macrochimerism possessed elevated graft-versus-host to host-versus-graft clonal ratios inside allografts. GvH clones were found in recipient marrow; some appeared first in ileum or blood.

Profiling relied on immunoSEQ multiplex PCR, and the TCRdb table lists in-frame clones only, not all of them. The sample includes 140,000 or so clones, about 90% seen only once; the top ten take approximately 0.2%. V was shortened by 0 bases and J by 9 bases, with 13 bases between the two germline ends. The CDR3 has 14 residues. Germline loops: CDR1 LGHNA, CDR2 YNFKEQ. This receptor was identified in a human donor who received an intestinal transplant. V and J are TRBV4-2 and TRBJ2-3, with TRBD2 as a possible D gene (5 bases). The sequenced sample was unstimulated CD4+ T cells sorted from spleen or lymph node cells, obtained before intestinal transplant. The CDR3 sequence: CASSQDFVASTQYF. In DNA form, the CDR3 reads TGTGCCAGCAGCCAAGATTTCGTCGCTAGCACGCAGTATTTT.